This T cell receptor beta chain comes out of a study of regulatory T cells in long-lasting Graves disease. Study results and caveats: Researchers examined only peripheral blood and not thyroid tissue. It was in persistent disease that TRBV28, TRBJ1-2 and TRBJ2-5 were favored.

Trimming removed 2 bases at V and 3 bases at J, with 7 bases between. Germline lookup yields CDR1 MNHEY and CDR2 SVGEGT. This CDR3 comprises 13 residues. Many counts were recorded for this clonotype. Antigen: not known. The time point: persistent/refractory GD, antithyroid drugs over 5 years with positive TRAb. PBMC-derived RNA was used for the TCR library. With iRepertoire HTBI primers and Arm-PCR of CDR3 regions, TCR beta libraries were built. TCRdb reprocessed the multiplex PCR reads with MiXCR, giving one entry per CDR3 protein. The table includes about 340,000 distinct CDR3 sequences, around 20% detected once.

The material sequenced was peripheral blood mononuclear cells (PBMCs), taken when the disease was refractory, from a patient treated with antithyroid drugs. This chain joins TRBV6-2 or TRBV6-3 and TRBJ1-2, with D hard to call. The sequence derives from a female donor with Graves disease. The DNA of the CDR3 is TGTGCCAGCAGTTACCAACCGGACTATGGCTACACCTTC. Encoded protein: CASSYQPDYGYTF.